The clone carrying this T cell receptor (beta chain) was counted at least ten times. V was cut by 6 bases and J by 0 bases, with 12 bases left in between. Looked up from germline, CDR1 is MDHEN and CDR2 is SYDVKM. The CDR3 runs 14 residues. This sample is part of a study of T cells in Graves' hyperthyroidism and ophthalmopathy. On the study more broadly: Before any treatment, at initial diagnosis, peripheral blood was collected.

Stable disease denoted Graves' hyperthyroidism without ophthalmopathy progression within 18 months. Patients were excluded because of uncontrolled infection, other autoimmune disease, pregnancy or lactation. Based on clinical symptoms, serum thyroxine and TRAb, thyroid ultrasound and orbital computed tomography, diagnoses were reached. TCR beta CDR3 region amplification was performed from RNA transcripts. In the first-round RT-PCR of the TCR CDR3, the HTBI primer set was used. TCRdb ran MiXCR on the multiplex PCR reads and lists one entry per CDR3 protein. The sample comprises under 650,000 distinct CDR3 sequences, 16% of which are singletons, and over 3.5% rests with the top ten.

J is TRBJ2-7 and V is TRBV28; perhaps TRBD2 as D (5 bases). The sequence was collected from a woman in her twenties or thirties with Graves' hyperthyroidism. The sequenced sample consisted of blood. CDR3 residues: CASSELGPSYEQYF. CDR3 nucleotides: TGTGCCAGCAGCGAACTAGGGCCCTCCTACGAGCAGTACTTC. Combining the CDR3 with reference TRBV28 and TRBJ2-7 gives the whole variable domain DVKVTQSSRYLVKRTGEKVFLECVQDMDHENMFWYRQDPGLGLRLIYFSYDVKMKEKGDIPEGYSVSREKKERFSLILESASTNQTSMYLCASSELGPSYEQYFGPGTRLTVT.